This T cell receptor (beta chain) was sequenced in a study of monozygotic twins with cystic fibrosis. Study-level background: Around 3 micrograms of fragmented DNA underwent approximately 15 PCR cycles for library preparation. Study-wide results and caveats: Co-twins had the most similar V usage for 13 of 16 pairs, J for 8.

The CDR3 spans 16 residues. The germline V and J ends were trimmed by 0 bases and 0 bases, with 10 bases remaining between them. Germline CDR1 SGDLS, CDR2 YYNGEE. Concerning this clone itself: Its antigen is not known.

The table came from immunoSEQ multiplex PCR; TCRdb's copy has only in-frame clones and leaves some out. The data contain 30,000 to 40,000 clones, nearly 98% of them singletons. Sequenced input: blood. This receptor was taken from a girl aged 2 to 9 with cystic fibrosis. V usage is TRBV9 and J usage is TRBJ1-3; no reliable D call. CDR3 sequence reads: CASSVASGNSGNTIYF. Here the CDR3 DNA reads TGTGCCAGCAGCGTAGCCTCGGGAAACTCTGGAAACACCATATATTTT.